This T cell receptor (beta chain) comes out of a study of naive and memory T cell subsets. Study results and limitations: The RNA method is potentially sensitive to activation and differentiation changes. Tuberculin site TCR excess was interpreted as type IV hypersensitivity infiltration.

Turning to this clonotype: Its antigen is not known.

This CDR3 contains 13 residues. CDR1 KGHSH and CDR2 LQKENI come from the germline V gene. The trim removed 4 bases at V and 5 bases at J, leaving 3 bases unmatched. Four PCR rounds used nested alpha and beta constant region primers plus the SP2 primer. TCRdb re-called the UMI-ligation and nested PCR reads with MiXCR, one entry per CDR3 protein. This sample has tens of thousands of distinct CDR3 sequences; more than 9.5% occur once, and the top ten carry about 4%. The treatment is: skin biopsy from PPD injection site in Mantoux-positive individual. A UMI-containing oligonucleotide was joined by 3' ligation to the TCR cDNA template.

The chain carries TRBV18 and TRBJ2-7; 9 bases agree with TRBD1. This specimen consisted of skin, obtained from a tuberculin skin test site. The sequence came from an adult in good health. The CDR3 DNA follows: TGTGCCAGCTCACGGGACAGGGAGGACGAGCAGTACTTC. It translates to CASSRDREDEQYF. Full variable domain (outside the CDR3, taken from reference TRBV18 and TRBJ2-7): NAGVMQNPRHLVRRRGQEARLRCSPMKGHSHVYWYRQLPEEGLKFMVYLQKENIIDESGMPKERFSAEFPKEGPSILRIQQVVRGDSAAYFCASSRDREDEQYFGPGTRLTVT.